Reported below is one TCR beta chain. Random hexamers primed reverse transcription of roughly 0.45 to 1 ug RNA. The method of amplification for TCR beta CDR3 was immunoSEQ multiplex PCR, covering 54 Vbeta and 13 Jbeta. TCRdb fed the immunoSEQ multiplex PCR reads into MiXCR, producing one record per CDR3 protein. The sample contains around 230,000 distinct CDR3 sequences, 90% to 96% of which appear only once. The data were taken from a study of CD8 T cells in Susac syndrome. The wider study: Within the sequenced group of Susac syndrome patients, about 6 showed active disease and about eight were in remission.

Germline-derived CDR1 and CDR2 are LGHDT and YNNKEL (reference sequence). Trimming stripped 1 base from V and 3 bases from J, with 9 bases between. CDR3 size: 15 residues. The Susac syndrome patients fit the recently defined diagnostic criteria for definite or probable disease. TEMRA cells were FACS-enriched, with CD8+ and CD4+ T cells isolated negatively. Sequences were obtained from CD4+ T cells from PBMCs. The source is a human donor with Susac syndrome. The J gene is TRBJ2-2, the V gene TRBV3-1; weak D call: TRBD2 (6 bases). CDR3 sequence: CASSQGTTDTGELFF. The CDR3 bases are TGTGCCAGCAGCCAAGGGACTACGGACACCGGGGAGCTGTTTTTT. The full variable domain, completed using reference TRBV3-1 and TRBJ2-2, is DTAVSQTPKYLVTQMGNDKSIKCEQNLGHDTMYWYKQDSKKFLKIMFSYNNKELIINETVPNRFSPKSPDKAHLNLHINSLELGDSAVYFCASSQGTTDTGELFFGEGSRLTVL.